These T cell receptor beta chains were read from a single sample in a study of cytotoxic CD8 clonotypes in ibrutinib-treated CLL. Using immunoSEQ multiplex PCR, the repertoire was profiled, and TCRdb retains in-frame clones only, with some absent. The table shows approximately 150,000 clones, with roughly 90% occurring only once. This specimen consisted of PBMCs, obtained at disease progression, from a patient treated with ibrutinib. The source of these receptors is a human donor with chronic lymphocytic leukemia. CDR3s include the opening cysteine and the closing phenylalanine or tryptophan. The D gene is left open where the match is weak. Some rows have no size entry. The others give once, few or many, or a class for an expanded clone.

CDR3 protein | CDR3 DNA | clone size | V gene | D gene | CDR3 length | J gene
CASSLRLAGGPGSQFF | TGTGCCAGCAGCTTAAGACTAGCGGGAGGGCCAGGGTCGCAGTTCTTC | NA | TRBV7-9 | TRBD2 | 16 | TRBJ2-1
CATSRDFGSQPQHF | TGTGCCACCAGCAGAGATTTTGGGTCTCAGCCCCAGCATTTT | NA | TRBV15 | NA | 14 | TRBJ1-5
CASSSRNTGELFF | TGTGCCAGCAGCTCGCGTAACACCGGGGAGCTGTTTTTT | NA | TRBV5-8 | NA | 13 | TRBJ2-2
CASMRGPSGANVLTF | TGTGCCAGCATGAGGGGACCCTCTGGGGCCAACGTCCTGACTTTC | once | TRBV2 | NA | 15 | TRBJ2-6
CASREGLAGNLGELFF | TGCGCCAGCCGAGAAGGACTAGCGGGAAATCTCGGGGAGCTGTTTTTT | NA | TRBV4-3 | TRBD2 | 16 | TRBJ2-2
CASSGTSGSYEQYF | TGTGCCAGCAGCGGAACTAGCGGGAGCTACGAGCAGTACTTC | NA | TRBV9 | TRBD2 | 14 | TRBJ2-7
CAWSVRLLRDRTNEKLFF | TGTGCCTGGAGTGTACGTTTACTCCGGGACCGTACTAATGAAAAACTGTTTTTT | NA | TRBV30 | NA | 18 | TRBJ1-4
CASRFIRSSYNEQFF | TGTGCCAGCAGATTTATCAGAAGCTCCTACAATGAGCAGTTCTTC | NA | TRBV6-1 | NA | 15 | TRBJ2-1
CASSLGDRGRFETQYF | TGTGCCAGCAGCTTAGGAGACAGGGGGCGGTTTGAGACCCAGTACTTC | NA | TRBV11-1 | TRBD1 | 16 | TRBJ2-5
CATGQEYYTGELFF | TGTGCCACGGGACAGGAGTATTACACCGGGGAGCTGTTTTTT | NA | TRBV2 | TRBD1 | 14 | TRBJ2-2
CSVEKQGNTEAFF | TGCAGCGTTGAAAAACAGGGGAACACTGAAGCTTTCTTT | once | TRBV29-1 | NA | 13 | TRBJ1-1
CASSLSLAGINEQFF | TGCGCCAGCAGCTTGTCGCTAGCGGGGATCAATGAGCAGTTCTTC | NA | TRBV5-1 | TRBD2 | 15 | TRBJ2-1
CASSQLAGDVLGF | TGTGCCAGCAGCCAACTAGCGGGAGACGTCCTGGGGTTC | NA | TRBV7-2 | TRBD2 | 13 | TRBJ2-7
CASSHKEGEAENGELFF | TGTGCCAGCAGCCACAAGGAGGGGGAGGCTGAGAACGGGGAGCTGTTTTTT | NA | TRBV7-6 | NA | 17 | TRBJ2-2
CASRPGLVTDTQYF | TGTGCCAGCAGGCCGGGACTTGTCACAGATACGCAGTATTTT | NA | TRBV6-5 | NA | 14 | TRBJ2-3
CAWSTQGGYTF | TGTGCCTGGAGTACGCAGGGCGGCTACACCTTC | NA | TRBV30 | NA | 11 | TRBJ1-2
CASSRGQATAERGYTF | TGTGCCAGCAGTCGAGGACAGGCGACAGCCGAGAGGGGCTACACCTTC | once | TRBV6-6 | TRBD1 | 16 | TRBJ1-2
CASSIGVRVANEKLFF | TGTGCCAGTAGTATAGGAGTCAGGGTGGCTAATGAAAAACTGTTTTTT | NA | TRBV19 | NA | 16 | TRBJ1-4
CASSPPRGAADTQYF | TGCGCCAGCAGTCCCCCACGGGGGGCCGCAGATACGCAGTATTTT | NA | TRBV5-1 | NA | 15 | TRBJ2-3
CASKWPGSGANVLTF | TGTGCCAGCAAATGGCCGGGTTCTGGGGCCAACGTCCTGACTTTC | NA | TRBV28 | NA | 15 | TRBJ2-6
CASSVAPGPLAYGYTF | TGTGCCAGCAGCGTAGCACCGGGACCCCTCGCCTATGGCTACACCTTC | NA | TRBV9 | NA | 16 | TRBJ1-2
CASSLSVASNTEAFF | TGTGCCAGCAGCTTATCGGTGGCATCGAACACTGAAGCTTTCTTT | NA | TRBV7-9 | NA | 15 | TRBJ1-1
CASSAGLAIYEQYF | TGTGCCAGTAGTGCCGGACTAGCGATCTACGAGCAGTACTTC | NA | TRBV19 | TRBD2 | 14 | TRBJ2-7
CASSLTGGGSVPYEQYF | TGCGCCAGCAGCCTCACCGGGGGGGGTTCGGTCCCCTACGAGCAGTACTTC | few | TRBV5-1 | TRBD2 | 17 | TRBJ2-7
CAWSPAYREGRREQYF | TGTGCCTGGAGTCCGGCCTACAGGGAAGGAAGGCGCGAGCAGTACTTC | NA | TRBV30 | NA | 16 | TRBJ2-7
CASSPQMTGGVRGYTF | TGTGCCAGCTCACCACAAATGACAGGGGGCGTGCGGGGCTACACCTTC | few | TRBV18 | TRBD1 | 16 | TRBJ1-2
CASSPRTFSGNTIYF | TGTGCCAGCAGCCCCCGGACATTTTCTGGAAACACCATATATTTT | NA | TRBV11-3 | NA | 15 | TRBJ1-3
CASSEPSVWGETAYSYEQYF | TGTGCCAGCAGTGAGCCGAGCGTTTGGGGGGAGACAGCGTACTCCTACGAGCAGTACTTC | NA | TRBV2 | NA | 20 | TRBJ2-7
CASTLGGSGNTIYF | TGTGCCAGCACCCTCGGGGGATCTGGAAACACCATATATTTT | NA | TRBV5-5 | NA | 14 | TRBJ1-3
CASSEGSGSRPHEQYF | TGTGCCAGCAGTGAAGGGTCAGGGAGTAGGCCCCACGAGCAGTACTTC | NA | TRBV6-1 | NA | 16 | TRBJ2-7
CASSFFYMAGDSYNEQFF | TGTGCCAGCAGTTTTTTTTATATGGCGGGGGACTCCTACAATGAGCAGTTCTTC | NA | TRBV27 | TRBD2 | 18 | TRBJ2-1
CASSRRRPGTDTQYF | TGTGCCAGCAGCCGTAGACGGCCCGGCACAGATACGCAGTATTTT | NA | TRBV7-2 | NA | 15 | TRBJ2-3
CASSFDTGGYSYEQYF | TGTGCCAGCAGCTTTGATACAGGGGGCTACTCCTACGAGCAGTACTTC | NA | TRBV11-2 | TRBD1 | 16 | TRBJ2-7
CASSFSQAPYGYTF | TGTGCCAGCAGCTTTTCCCAGGCGCCTTATGGCTACACCTTC | NA | TRBV7-9 | NA | 14 | TRBJ1-2
CASSHLESSGSYEQYF | TGTGCCAGCAGCCACCTAGAGTCTAGCGGCTCCTACGAGCAGTACTTC | NA | TRBV7-9 | TRBD2 | 16 | TRBJ2-7
CASSKGSGRAERHTQYF | TGTGCCAGTAGTAAAGGTAGCGGGAGGGCCGAGAGACATACGCAGTATTTT | NA | TRBV19 | TRBD2 | 17 | TRBJ2-3
CASSLATGRGGYKGYTF | TGCGCCAGCAGCTTGGCCACGGGGAGAGGGGGTTATAAGGGCTACACCTTC | NA | TRBV5-1 | NA | 17 | TRBJ1-2
CASSPRSRLAGSYEQYF | TGTGCCAGCTCACCACGCTCGCGCCTAGCGGGCTCCTACGAGCAGTACTTC | NA | TRBV18 | TRBD2 | 17 | TRBJ2-7
CSVGDTLSGNTIYF | TGCAGCGTGGGGGACACTCTCTCTGGAAACACCATATATTTT | NA | TRBV29-1 | NA | 14 | TRBJ1-3
CATSRDQGPQHF | TGTGCCACCAGCAGAGATCAAGGCCCCCAGCATTTT | NA | TRBV15 | NA | 12 | TRBJ1-5
CSVPGGVNTEAFF | TGCAGCGTCCCAGGAGGGGTGAACACTGAAGCTTTCTTT | NA | TRBV29-1 | NA | 13 | TRBJ1-1
CASSQDTGVAGELFF | TGTGCCAGCAGCCAAGATACGGGAGTAGCCGGGGAGCTGTTTTTT | NA | TRBV14 | NA | 15 | TRBJ2-2
CASSLRPVGQGTLSGGYTF | TGCGCCAGCAGCTTGCGTCCAGTGGGACAGGGGACGTTATCGGGAGGCTACACCTTC | NA | TRBV5-1 | TRBD1 | 19 | TRBJ1-2
CASSQEPTGLGNTIYF | TGTGCCAGCAGCCAGGAACCGACAGGGCTGGGAAACACCATATATTTT | NA | TRBV13 | TRBD1 | 16 | TRBJ1-3
CASSFWTGSSGANVLTF | TGTGCCAGCAGTTTTTGGACAGGGAGCTCTGGGGCCAACGTCCTGACTTTC | NA | TRBV27 | TRBD1 | 17 | TRBJ2-6
CASSLLGEGNEQFF | TGTGCCAGCAGTTTACTTGGAGAGGGGAATGAGCAGTTCTTC | NA | TRBV28 | NA | 14 | TRBJ2-1
CASSILGQTTEAFF | TGTGCCAGTAGTATCCTAGGACAGACAACTGAAGCTTTCTTT | NA | TRBV19 | NA | 14 | TRBJ1-1
CASSLAYGQETQYF | TGCGCCAGCAGCTTGGCCTATGGGCAAGAGACCCAGTACTTC | NA | TRBV5-1 | NA | 14 | TRBJ2-5
CAWSSLWTLGEKLFF | TGTGCCTGGAGTTCTTTGTGGACGCTAGGCGAAAAACTGTTTTTT | NA | TRBV30 | NA | 15 | TRBJ1-4
CASSYSIWQNNEQFF | TGTGCCAGCAGTTACTCGATCTGGCAGAACAATGAGCAGTTCTTC | NA | TRBV6-5 | NA | 15 | TRBJ2-1
CASTGGRLTYNEQFF | TGTGCCAGTACCGGGGGGCGGCTCACCTACAATGAGCAGTTCTTC | NA | TRBV11-3 | NA | 15 | TRBJ2-1
CATDRDGLVDNEQFF | TGTGCCACCGACAGGGACGGTCTTGTCGACAATGAGCAGTTCTTC | NA | TRBV2 | TRBD1 | 15 | TRBJ2-1
CASSLVGSGTADEAFF | TGCGCCAGCAGCTTGGTGGGATCCGGGACAGCAGATGAAGCTTTCTTT | NA | TRBV5-1 | TRBD1 | 16 | TRBJ1-1
CASSSLRSSGAARPQYF | TGTGCCAGCAGCTCTCTGCGCTCTAGCGGGGCAGCCCGCCCGCAGTATTTT | NA | TRBV11-2 | TRBD2 | 17 | TRBJ2-3
CASSSRTGGGSGGYTF | TGTGCCAGCAGTTCTCGAACAGGGGGAGGGAGCGGTGGCTACACCTTC | NA | TRBV7-2 | TRBD1 | 16 | TRBJ1-2
CASSSRPTDTQYF | TGTGCCAGCAGTTCGCGCCCAACAGATACGCAGTATTTT | NA | TRBV6-5 | NA | 13 | TRBJ2-3
CATSRLAGVDTQYF | TGTGCCACCTCGAGGCTAGCGGGAGTAGATACGCAGTATTTT | NA | TRBV27 | TRBD2 | 14 | TRBJ2-3
CASRSHSNQPQHF | TGTGCCAGCCGTTCACATAGCAATCAGCCCCAGCATTTT | once | TRBV28 | NA | 13 | TRBJ1-5
CAISGTSFNEQFF | TGTGCCATCTCCGGGACTAGCTTCAATGAGCAGTTCTTC | NA | TRBV10-3 | TRBD2 | 13 | TRBJ2-1